These 11 T cell receptor beta chains came from one sample sequenced in a study of CD8+ T cells in alopecia areata. The authors extracted RNA and reverse transcribed it into cDNA as the sequencing template. TCRdb's copy holds only in-frame clones and misses some; the assay was immunoSEQ multiplex PCR. The sample lists more than 110,000 clones, roughly three fifths occurring once. Specimen: CD4+ T cells sorted from blood, collected at week 0. These receptor sequences come from a human donor with alopecia areata.

The chain's CDR3 is CASSQDVPFSGGYNEQFF. The CDR3 DNA is TGCGCCAGCAGCCAAGACGTCCCCTTTAGCGGGGGCTACAATGAGCAGTTCTTC. J is TRBJ2-1 and V is TRBV4-1, with 9 bases aligning to TRBD2. After removal of 0 bases from V and 3 bases from J, the junction contained 9 bases not matched to a gene. CDR3 length equals 18 residues. Germline CDR1 and CDR2: MGHRA and YSYEKL.

The rearrangement uses TRBV29-1 and TRBJ1-4, with unresolved D. Germline V CDR1 and CDR2: SQVTM, ANQGSEA. The V end was cut by 4 bases, the J end by 6 bases, with 3 bases between. The CDR3 spans 10 residues. CDR3 sequence reads: CSVVDEKLFF. CDR3 sequence (DNA): TGCAGCGTTGTAGATGAAAAACTGTTTTTT.

In its sample, this clone was seen a few times. The CDR3: CASSLGQRETQYF. CDR3 DNA: TGTGCCAGCAGCTTAGGTCAAAGAGAGACCCAGTACTTC. The chain carries TRBV11-2 and TRBJ2-5; no definite D call. The V end lost 1 base, the J end lost 4 bases, and 7 bases lay between the germline ends. CDR1 and CDR2 (germline): SGHAT, FQNNGV. This CDR3 has 13 amino acids.

The chain couples TRBV9 to TRBJ2-5; TRBD1 is a possible D gene (5 bases). This CDR3 contains 13 residues. The germline CDR1 and CDR2 sequences are SGDLS and YYNGEE. V lost 0 bases and J lost 5, with 8 bases in between. CDR3 loop: CASSVDSGETQYF. The CDR3 DNA is TGTGCCAGCAGCGTAGACTCAGGGGAGACCCAGTACTTC.

CDR3 sequence: CASTRGGYGYTF. The DNA of the CDR3 is TGTGCCAGCACGAGGGGTGGCTATGGCTACACCTTC. The V and J genes are TRBV11-3 and TRBJ1-2, with a weak D call TRBD1 (5 bases). Germline V gene data show CDR1 as SGHNT and CDR2 as YENEEA. The CDR3 has 12 residues. V was shortened by 7 bases and J by 4 bases, with 10 bases between the two germline ends.

This clone was picked up a small number of times. The J gene is TRBJ2-2, the V gene TRBV7-9; D unclear. V was shortened by 1 base and J by 6 bases, with 6 bases between the two germline ends. The germline V gene encodes CDR1 SEHNR and CDR2 FQNEAQ (reference sequence). The CDR3 covers 13 residues. In DNA form, the CDR3 reads TGTGCCAGCAGCTTAGACAGCCCCGGGGAGCTGTTTTTT. Its translation: CASSLDSPGELFF. The whole variable domain, filled in from reference TRBV7-9 and TRBJ2-2, reads DTGVSQNPRHKITKRGQNVTFRCDPISEHNRLYWYRQTLGQGPEFLTYFQNEAQLEKSRLLSDRFSAERPKGSFSTLEIQRTEQGDSAMYLCASSLDSPGELFFGEGSRLTVL.

V usage is TRBV2 and J usage is TRBJ2-5; either TRBD1 or TRBD2 may supply D (5 bases each). The V gene lost 11 bases and the J gene lost 1 base, with 8 bases spanning the gap. Germline CDR1 and CDR2: SNHLY and FYNNEI. CDR3 size: 11 residues. CDR3 region: CADGTQETQYF. For the CDR3, the DNA is TGTGCCGACGGGACCCAAGAGACCCAGTACTTC.

The chain links TRBV29-1 to TRBJ2-2, with a weak D call TRBD2 (5 bases). Looked up from germline, CDR1 is SQVTM and CDR2 is ANQGSEA. V was clipped by 4 bases and J by 6 bases, with 15 bases between them. The CDR3 has 14 amino acids. CDR3 nucleotides: TGCAGCGTTGCGGCGTTCGGGATGGCCGGGGAGCTGTTTTTT. As protein: CSVAAFGMAGELFF.

The chain uses TRBV25-1 and TRBJ2-5; 8 nucleotides align to TRBD1. The better agreement between TRBJ2-7 and the DNA end casts doubt on the J call. CDR1 is MGHDK and CDR2 is SYGVNS in the germline V gene. The length of the CDR3 is 14 residues. As DNA, the CDR3 is TGTGCCAGCGGCCCCGTGGACAGGGATTCCGAGCAGTACTTC. Amino acids: CASGPVDRDSEQYF.

This chain connects TRBV4-3 to TRBJ2-7; unclear D gene. The CDR3 contains 13 residues. Deletions cut 2 bases from V and 2 bases from J, with 7 bases between. CDR1 LGHNA and CDR2 YSLEER come from the germline V gene. Here the CDR3 reads CASSQQMTYEQYF. The CDR3, as DNA: TGCGCCAGCAGCCAACAGATGACCTACGAGCAGTACTTC.

This clone was observed a few times. The J gene is TRBJ1-1, the V gene TRBV2, with TRBD1 matching over 10 bases. CDR1 is SNHLY and CDR2 is FYNNEI in the germline V gene. V gave up 7 bases and J gave up 5 bases; unmatched junction bases: 4. The CDR3 runs 13 residues. CDR3 bases: TGTGCCAGCACGGGACAGGGGAGGACTGAAGCTTTCTTT. Translation gives CASTGQGRTEAFF.